Included here is one T cell receptor beta chain sequence, with context. This sample is drawn from a study of technical replicates of blood from a few donors. Trimming took off 2 bases at V and 4 bases at J, with 11 bases between the two ends. Per the germline V gene, CDR1 is MNHEY and CDR2 is SVGAGI. The CDR3 totals 14 residues. Produced via immunoSEQ multiplex PCR; TCRdb's table is partial and in-frame only. Of roughly 12,000 clones listed, approximately 94% are singletons. Sequencing was carried out using PBMCs. The sequence derives from a human donor in good health. V gene TRBV6-5 combines with J gene TRBJ1-2, with D hard to call. The CDR3 reads CASSYNEVGYGYTF. For the CDR3, the DNA is TGTGCCAGCAGTTACAATGAGGTTGGCTATGGCTACACCTTC.